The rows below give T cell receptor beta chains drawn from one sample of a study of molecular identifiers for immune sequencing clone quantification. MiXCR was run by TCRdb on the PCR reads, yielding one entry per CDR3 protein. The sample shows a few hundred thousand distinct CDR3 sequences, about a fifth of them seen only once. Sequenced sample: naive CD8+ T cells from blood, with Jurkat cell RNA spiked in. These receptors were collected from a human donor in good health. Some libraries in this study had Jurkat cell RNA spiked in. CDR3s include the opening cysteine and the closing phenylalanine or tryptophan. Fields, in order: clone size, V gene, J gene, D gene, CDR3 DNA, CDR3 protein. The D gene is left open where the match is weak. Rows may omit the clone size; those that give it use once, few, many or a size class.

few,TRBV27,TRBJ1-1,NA,TGTGCCAGCAGTCCCCGCCCCAGGGGACGCACTGAAGCTTTCTTT,CASSPRPRGRTEAFF
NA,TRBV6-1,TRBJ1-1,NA,TGTGCCAGCAGTGAAGGATTTAAAACTTTCTTT,CASSEGFKTFF
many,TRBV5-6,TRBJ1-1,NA,TGTGCCAGCAGCCACGGGTCTGAAGCTTTCTTT,CASSHGSEAFF
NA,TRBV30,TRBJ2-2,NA,TGTGCCTGGAGTGTACTGGGCGGCGGGGAGCTGTTTTTT,CAWSVLGGGELFF
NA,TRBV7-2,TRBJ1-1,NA,TGTGCCAGCAGCTCGCTGACAGAGCTAAACACTGAAGCTTTCTTT,CASSSLTELNTEAFF
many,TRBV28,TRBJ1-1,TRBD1,TGTGCCAGCAGTCCGAGGCTCCGACAGGGGCCGGACACTGAAGCTTTCTTT,CASSPRLRQGPDTEAFF
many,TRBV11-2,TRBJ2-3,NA,TGTGCCAGCAGCCCCGTCACAGATACGCAGTATTTT,CASSPVTDTQYF
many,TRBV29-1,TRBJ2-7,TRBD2,TGCAGCGCAGGCGGGGGGGCAGACTACGAGCAGTACTTC,CSAGGGADYEQYF
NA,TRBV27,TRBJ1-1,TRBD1,TGTGCCAGCAGTTTGACAGGGTCTAACGCTGAAGCTTTCTTT,CASSLTGSNAEAFF
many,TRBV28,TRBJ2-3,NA,TGTGCCAGCAGCCACAGAGAGCTGTTCACAGATACGCAGTATTTT,CASSHRELFTDTQYF
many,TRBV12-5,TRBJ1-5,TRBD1,TGTGCTAGTGGTTTGGTCCTCGGACAGGTCCTAAGCAATCAGCCCCAGCATTTT,CASGLVLGQVLSNQPQHF
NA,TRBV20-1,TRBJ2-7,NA,TGCAGTGCGTACACCGCGGGGCCCCTCGTCGAGCAGTACTTC,CSAYTAGPLVEQYF
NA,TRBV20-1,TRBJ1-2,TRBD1,TGCAGTGCTAGGGCAGGGGGAGGGATCTATGGCTACTCCTTC,CSARAGGGIYGYSF
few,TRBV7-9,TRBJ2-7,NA,TGTGCCAGCAGCCCCTTCGACCAGCTTGCCGAGCAGTACTTC,CASSPFDQLAEQYF
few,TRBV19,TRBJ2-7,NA,TGTGCCAGTAGTACCGGGGTCACCGCCTACGAGCAGTACTTC,CASSTGVTAYEQYF
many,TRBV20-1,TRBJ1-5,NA,TGCAGTGCTAGTACCAGGGAAGTCAATCAGCCCCAGCATTTT,CSASTREVNQPQHF
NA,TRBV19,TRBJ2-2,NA,TGTGCCAGTACCTCGGTGAACACCGGGGAGCTGTTTTTT,CASTSVNTGELFF
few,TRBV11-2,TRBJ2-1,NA,TGTGCCAGCAGCTCCGGCTCTGGGCAGTTCTTC,CASSSGSGQFF
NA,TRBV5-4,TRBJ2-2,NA,TGTGCCAGCAGCTTGTTTCTCCCGGGGCAGGGCGGTCCCGGGGAGCTGTTTTTT,CASSLFLPGQGGPGELFF
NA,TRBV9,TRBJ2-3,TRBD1,TGTGCCAGCAGCGGATTGACAGGGACGTCCACAGATATGCAGTATTTT,CASSGLTGTSTDMQYF
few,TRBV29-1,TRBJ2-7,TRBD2,TGCAGCGTACGGACTAGCGGGACCTACGAGCAGTACTTC,CSVRTSGTYEQYF
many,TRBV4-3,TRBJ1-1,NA,TGCGCCAGCAGCCAAGATCGGGCTTCTGAAGCTTTCTTT,CASSQDRASEAFF
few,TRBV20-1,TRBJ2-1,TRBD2,TGCAGTGCCAGACCTACGGGAGGTGCCTACAATGAGCAGTTCTTC,CSARPTGGAYNEQFF